Included here is one TCR beta chain sequence, with context. Its antigen is still unknown. Base qualities are not at hand, and no much larger clone is one base apart. The sample originates from a study of vaccination and CD4 T cells after COVID-19 (dated by TCRdb to the early 2020s). Broadly, across the study: Every convalescent patient had a positive nasal swab PCR test for SARS-CoV-2, with mild disease in several patients and severe disease in one. The spike-specific CD4+ TCR repertoire was compared before and after mRNA vaccination in around ten COVID-19 convalescent patients and a handful of infection-naive healthy vaccine recipients. A few convalescent patients were sampled both early after vaccination (day 14) and late after vaccination (days 161 to 241). The convalescent cohort included six males and four females, with two Hispanic individuals, seven Caucasians, two Asians and one multiracial person. Overlapping spike peptide pools from SARS-CoV-2 and from the common cold coronaviruses HCoV-NL63, HCoV-OC43 and HCoV-229E were used as culture stimuli. Post-vaccine blood samples were taken a median of about 77 days after the second vaccine dose, with a range of 14 to 241 days. Participants received two doses of either the Pfizer-BioNTech BNT162b2 vaccine (n=8) or the Moderna mRNA-1273 vaccine (n=2). Control cultures used a CEFX viral epitope pool as positive control, an HIV-1 Nef peptide pool as negative control, or no peptide. Post-COVID blood samples were collected from convalescent patients a median of approximately 100 days after diagnosis, with a range of about 30 to 161 days.

General study outcomes and caveats: Among the post-vaccine SARS-CoV-2-reactive clones in convalescent patients, a median about 89% showed up only after vaccination, which suggests vaccine-specific priming. The median count of SARS-CoV-2-reactive clonotypes went up from around 23 after infection to a few dozen after vaccination, although the change was not significant. Only a relatively small number of convalescent patients were included in the study, and early timepoints following natural infection were not analyzed. Of the vaccine-specific clones in convalescent patients, 304 of 307, or nearly all, reacted only to SARS-CoV-2 spike and did not cross-react with common cold coronaviruses.

The sample's time point label, in plain terms: late sampling 161 to 241 days after vaccination in three convalescent patients. The sample's treatment or condition label is to be understood as: roughly ten-day PBMC culture with coronavirus spike peptide pools or control peptides (ViraFEST assay). The study used the ViraFEST assay, which expanded antigen-specific T cells with peptide pools and then identified expanded clonotypes by TCR sequencing. The positive SARS-CoV-2 PCR tests of the convalescent patients were dated from March to December 2020, before the Alpha, Beta and Delta variants emerged in the United States. Each well held 2 million to 2.5 million PBMCs cultured with 9 to 10 ug/ml peptide pools in IMDM containing 5% human AB serum and about 10 IU/ml IL-2. Half of the culture medium was replaced with fresh IL-2-containing medium on days 3 and 7. After more than 8 days of culture, CD4+ T cells were isolated by negative selection using the EasySep CD4+ T cell isolation kit. Ficoll-Paque Plus gradient centrifugation was used to isolate PBMCs from whole blood, and the isolated PBMCs were then either used fresh or cryopreserved at -140C. Each culture condition was generally run in triplicate wells.

To prepare the library, PCR was applied. TCR sequencing of DNA from cultured CD4+ T cells used the Oncomine TCR Beta short-read assay at the Johns Hopkins FTIC core. The QIAamp micro DNA kit was used to extract genomic DNA from the cultured CD4+ T cells. The Oncomine TCR Beta libraries from cultured CD4+ T cells were pooled using unique dual indexes and then sequenced on an Illumina iSeq 100. From the authors' description of their analysis: Non-productive sequences were filtered out, and CDR3s that did not start with C, did not end with F or W, or were shorter than 7 amino acids were discarded. Antigen-specific clonotypes were identified using the MANAFEST web application through comparison of peptide-stimulated wells with reference and other culture wells. For a clone to be called positive, the clone needed an FDR below 0.05, an odds ratio above 5, and a productive frequency above 0.1% in at least two of three replicate wells. Cross-reactive clonotypes were defined as significantly expanded in both SARS-CoV-2 spike wells and at least one common cold coronavirus spike condition. Similarity between CDR3 sequences was evaluated in R version 3.6.1 using Levenshtein distances (stringdist) and unrooted phylogenetic trees (ape). TCRdb passed the public sequencing reads through fastp at Q25 and MiXCR, retaining productive beta sequences. CDR3 protein sequences are deduplicated, and each keeps its most common genes and DNA. The V and J calls follow TCRdb's processing rather than the paper's. Recorded for this sample are 20,000 to 25,000 distinct CDR3 sequences; about 43% of them occurred a single time. About an eighth of the sample lies in the top ten.

The receptor comes from a human donor who had recovered from COVID-19. This sample comprised CD4+ T cells from blood, cultured in vitro, obtained about 7 months after SARS-CoV-2 vaccination.

For the CDR3, the sequence is CATSRDLPDNYGYTF. The nucleotide sequence reads as follows: TGTGCCACCAGCAGAGATCTTCCGGACAACTATGGCTACACCTTC. The rearranged chain carries TRBV15 and TRBJ1-2; the D gene is unclear. V loses 0 bases, J loses 2 bases, and the germline ends lie 10 bases apart. From a lookup of the germline V gene (reference sequence), CDR1 and CDR2 are LNHNV and YYDKDF. The cysteine opens and the phenylalanine closes a CDR3 of 15 amino acids. Kept here is only the CDR3 DNA, which spans 45 bases and is read in frame from base 1.